Below, 22 T cell receptor beta chains from the same sample are listed, as sequenced in a study of OX40 agonist ivuxolimab in advanced cancers. Repertoires were generated with immunoSEQ multiplex PCR, while TCRdb's copy carries only in-frame clones and drops some. The top ten clones hold approximately 8.4% of a sample with fewer than 90,000 clones, roughly 86% of them seen once. This specimen was CD4+ or CD8+ T cells sorted from blood, taken in a trial of the OX40 agonist ivuxolimab. These receptors were collected from an adult with an advanced solid tumor such as melanoma, head and neck, liver or kidney cancer.

This clone was observed a single time. Its ends do not fully match the called genes, so a read error is possible. V gene TRBV29-1 combines with J gene TRBJ1-2; possible D gene TRBD1, 6 bases. In germline, CDR1 is SQVTM, CDR2 ANQGSEA. The length of the CDR3 is 11 residues. The chain's CDR3 is CSVEGGSGYTF. CDR3 sequence (DNA): TGCAGCGTCGAAGGGGGGTCTGGCTACACCTTC.

This chain uses TRBV18 with TRBJ2-1; D could derive from TRBD1 or TRBD2 (5 bases each). This CDR3 comprises 12 residues. Trimming cost V 6 bases and J 8 bases, with 11 bases left between them. The germline gives CDR1 KGHSH, CDR2 LQKENI. For the CDR3, the DNA is TGTGCCAGCTCCAGAGGGGAAGATGAGCAGTTCTTC. Amino acid sequence: CASSRGEDEQFF.

Here the CDR3 DNA reads TGTGCCTGGAGCCACTATGGCTACACCTTC. Translating it yields CAWSHYGYTF. This chain connects TRBV30 to TRBJ1-2; D gene ambiguous. This CDR3 contains 10 residues. Germline CDR1 reads GTSNPN; CDR2 reads SVGIG (reference sequence). Trimming removed 3 bases at V and 3 bases at J, with 2 bases between.

The rearrangement links TRBV10-2 to TRBJ2-5; TRBD1 or TRBD2 may be the D gene (5 bases each). CDR1 and CDR2 from the germline V gene are WSHSY and SAAADI. The CDR3 consists of 13 residues. The V and J ends lost 5 bases and 7 bases respectively, with 14 bases between them. The CDR3 spells CASSPGGAGTQYF. Here the CDR3 DNA reads TGCGCCAGCAGTCCCGGTGGGGCGGGGACCCAGTACTTC.

The chain has TRBV2 and TRBJ1-1; D not resolved. The V gene lost 7 bases and the J gene lost 0 bases, with 12 bases spanning the gap. The germline gives CDR1 SNHLY, CDR2 FYNNEI. The CDR3 has 14 amino acids. The CDR3 DNA follows: TGTGCCAGCACTAAGACGGAGATGAACACTGAAGCTTTCTTT. Translated, it gives CASTKTEMNTEAFF.

This chain connects TRBV19 to TRBJ2-1; 13 bases map to TRBD2. The CDR3 contains 17 residues. The germline V gene encodes CDR1 LNHDA and CDR2 SQIVND (reference sequence). Losses at the gene ends were 8 bases for V and 2 bases for J; bases not matched to a gene: 9. In DNA, the CDR3 is TGTGCCAGTTCTCGGAGGACTAGCGGGAGCACCTACAATGAGCAGTTCTTC. Translated, it gives CASSRRTSGSTYNEQFF.

This clone appeared a single time. The rearrangement joins TRBV2 to TRBJ2-1; 11 bases match TRBD2. Germline trimming cut 6 bases from V and 12 bases from J; bases unmatched to any gene: 10. Per germline, CDR1 SNHLY and CDR2 FYNNEI. The CDR3 is 14 amino acids. In DNA form, the CDR3 reads TGTGCCAGCAGCCCCGGGACTAGCGGCCCACGGCAGTTCTTC. Translation: CASSPGTSGPRQFF.

The chain's CDR3 is CAWIPYSGMGTDTQYF. The CDR3 DNA reads as TGTGCCTGGATACCTTATAGCGGGATGGGCACAGATACGCAGTATTTT. The chain combines TRBV30 with TRBJ2-3, with 8 bases aligning to TRBD2. This CDR3 has 16 residues. The germline CDR1 and CDR2 sequences are GTSNPN and SVGIG (reference sequence). V shed 4 bases and J 1 base; nucleotides not matched to a gene: 10.

The gene calls are TRBV5-1 and TRBJ1-4; maybe TRBD1 (5 bases). This CDR3 has 15 amino acids. The V end was cut by 3 bases, the J end by 7 bases, with 16 bases between. The germline V gene has CDR1 SGHRS and CDR2 YFSETQ. CDR3 sequence (DNA): TGCGCCAGCAGCTCCCAGGGTAAAGGAGGTGAAAAACTGTTTTTT. Encoded protein: CASSSQGKGGEKLFF.

CDR3 nucleotide sequence: TGTGCCAGCAGCGCTCGGGGACTAGCGGGGGGCAGCACAGATACGCAGTATTTT. Translation: CASSARGLAGGSTDTQYF. This chain uses TRBV7-2 with TRBJ2-3, with 15 bases aligning to TRBD2. The V gene's germline CDR1 is SGHTA and CDR2 FQGNSA. V was clipped by 5 bases and J by 0 bases; unmatched bases: 6. The CDR3 totals 18 residues.

The chain is built from TRBV28 and TRBJ1-2; 7 bases align to TRBD1. Germline V CDR1 and CDR2: MDHEN, SYDVKM. V shed 6 bases and J 8 bases; nucleotides not matched to a gene: 21. The CDR3 contains 17 residues. The CDR3 DNA reads TGTGCCAGCAGGCTTTTGTCCCTGAACAGGGGCGCGAGGGGCTACACCTTC. It specifies CASRLLSLNRGARGYTF.

CDR3 sequence reads: CASSLGQVRGEQYF. CDR3 in DNA: TGCGCCAGCAGCTTGGGGCAGGTCCGGGGCGAGCAGTACTTC. The gene calls are TRBV5-1 and TRBJ2-7, with D perhaps matching TRBD2 (5 bases). Germline V gene sequence: CDR1 SGHRS, CDR2 YFSETQ. This CDR3 spans 14 amino acids. V dropped 0 bases and J dropped 6 bases, with 13 bases sitting between them. The complete variable domain, with remaining parts taken from reference TRBV5-1 and TRBJ2-7, reads KAGVTQTPRYLIKTRGQQVTLSCSPISGHRSVSWYQQTPGQGLQFLFEYFSETQRNKGNFPGRFSGRQFSNSRSEMNVSTLELGDSALYLCASSLGQVRGEQYFGPGTRLTVT.

This clone has only one observation. The chain links TRBV28 to TRBJ1-2, with D hard to call. CDR3 size: 14 residues. CDR1 MDHEN and CDR2 SYDVKM come from the germline V gene. V was clipped by 9 bases and J by 1 base, with 15 bases between them. CDR3 in amino acids: CASFNGADNYGYTF. CDR3 sequence (DNA): TGTGCCAGTTTTAACGGCGCCGATAACTATGGCTACACCTTC.

V usage is TRBV6-5 and J usage is TRBJ1-6; 8 nucleotides agree with TRBD1. With V trimmed by 5 bases and J by 9 bases, 6 bases remained unmatched. This CDR3 has 14 amino acids. Germline-derived CDR1 and CDR2 are MNHEY and SVGAGI. The CDR3 sequence is CASSGTGWASPLHF. The CDR3 coding sequence is TGTGCCAGCAGTGGGACAGGTTGGGCTTCACCCCTCCACTTT.

This sequence joins TRBV6-1 and TRBJ2-2; D gene unclear. V was clipped by 7 bases and J by 3 bases, with 12 bases between them. The CDR3 spans 14 residues. CDR1 MNHNS and CDR2 SASEGT come from the germline V gene. The CDR3: CASTPDIYTGELFF. The CDR3 nucleotides read TGTGCCAGCACCCCCGACATTTACACCGGGGAGCTGTTTTTT.

A note on this clone: Other DNA sequences within the sample encode an identical CDR3. The V and J genes are TRBV28 and TRBJ1-5; D possibly corresponds to TRBD1 (6 bases). Germline values: CDR1 MDHEN, CDR2 SYDVKM. V lost 9 bases and J 0 bases, leaving 15 bases between the germline ends. The CDR3 is made up of 15 amino acids. The CDR3 bases are TGTGCCAGTCGGACAGCCGAGGGTAGCAATCAGCCCCAGCATTTT. This translates into CASRTAEGSNQPQHF.

The gene calls are TRBV7-7 and TRBJ2-7; D gene unclear. The CDR3 runs 13 residues. The ends were cut back, 6 bases at V and 6 bases at J, with 15 bases in the middle. The germline CDR1 and CDR2 sequences are SSHAT and FNYEAQ (reference sequence). The CDR3 loop is CASSISRAGEQYF. In nucleotides, the CDR3 is TGTGCCAGCAGTATATCTAGGGCCGGCGAGCAGTACTTC.

This sequence joins TRBV5-1 and TRBJ2-1; no clear D gene. The CDR3 runs to 12 residues. The germline V and J ends were trimmed by 4 bases and 2 bases, with 4 bases remaining between them. The germline CDR1 and CDR2 sequences are SGHRS and YFSETQ. The CDR3 loop reads CASSPPYNEQFF. The CDR3 DNA reads as TGCGCCAGCAGCCCTCCCTACAATGAGCAGTTCTTC.

The chain carries TRBV14 and TRBJ2-7; D gene ambiguous. Germline-derived CDR1 and CDR2 are SGHDN and FVKESK. Deletions cut 4 bases from V and 2 bases from J, with 12 bases between. The CDR3 runs 14 residues. This CDR3 reads CASSLFYGAYEQYF. In DNA form, the CDR3 reads TGTGCCAGCAGCCTTTTTTACGGCGCCTACGAGCAGTACTTC.

V and J are TRBV15 and TRBJ2-5; D uncertain. Trimming took 3 bases from V and 4 from J, leaving 18 bases between them. Germline CDR1 and CDR2: LNHNV and YYDKDF (reference sequence). CDR3 size: 16 residues. The CDR3 loop is CATSRGNIPKGETQYF. DNA for the CDR3: TGTGCCACCAGCAGGGGGAACATTCCGAAAGGAGAGACCCAGTACTTC.

V and J are TRBV5-1 and TRBJ1-1; maybe TRBD1 (6 bases). Germline-derived CDR1 and CDR2 are SGHRS and YFSETQ. Between the trimmed V and J ends, which lost 4 bases and 1 base, there was a span of 11 bases. This CDR3 is built from 14 residues. CDR3 region: CASSPRTANTEAFF. The CDR3 nucleotides are TGCGCCAGCAGCCCACGGACAGCGAACACTGAAGCTTTCTTT. The full variable domain, completed using reference TRBV5-1 and TRBJ1-1, is KAGVTQTPRYLIKTRGQQVTLSCSPISGHRSVSWYQQTPGQGLQFLFEYFSETQRNKGNFPGRFSGRQFSNSRSEMNVSTLELGDSALYLCASSPRTANTEAFFGQGTRLTVV.

The rearrangement links TRBV7-3 to TRBJ1-1, with a tentative D call TRBD1 (5 bases). Trimming cost V 5 bases and J 4 bases, with 14 bases left between them. This CDR3 contains 14 residues. The germline CDR1 and CDR2 sequences are SGHTA and FQGTGA. The CDR3 coding sequence is TGTGCCAGCAGCCAATTTCACGGGGGCACTGAAGCTTTCTTT. Encoded protein: CASSQFHGGTEAFF.